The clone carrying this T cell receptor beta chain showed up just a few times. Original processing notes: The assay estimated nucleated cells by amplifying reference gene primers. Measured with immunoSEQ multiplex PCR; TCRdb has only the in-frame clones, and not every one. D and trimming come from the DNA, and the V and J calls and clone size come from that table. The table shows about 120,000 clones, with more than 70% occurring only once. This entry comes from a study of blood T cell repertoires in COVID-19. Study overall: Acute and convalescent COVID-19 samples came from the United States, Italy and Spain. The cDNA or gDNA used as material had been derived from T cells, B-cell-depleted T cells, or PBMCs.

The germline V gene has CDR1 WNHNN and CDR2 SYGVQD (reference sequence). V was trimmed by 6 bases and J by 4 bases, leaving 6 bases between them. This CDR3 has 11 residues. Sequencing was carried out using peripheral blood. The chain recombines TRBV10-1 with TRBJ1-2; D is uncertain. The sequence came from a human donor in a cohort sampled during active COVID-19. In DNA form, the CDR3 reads TGCGCCAGCAGGAGGGCCTATGGCTACACCTTC. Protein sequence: CASRRAYGYTF.